This T cell receptor (beta chain) derives from a study of T cells in tumors after PD-1 blockade. At the level of the study: On average, peripheral blood gave 100,000 to 140,000 TCR templates and over 35,000 unique clonotypes.

Study observations and caveats: Approximately 43% of tumor TCR clonotypes were also found in blood.

Tumor or blood genomic DNA was sequenced, with inputs of roughly 616 ng to 6,004 ng. This clone was recorded a few times. The antigen remains undetermined. Sequencing was performed with immunoSEQ multiplex PCR; in TCRdb, only in-frame clones are kept and a portion is missing. The sample has tens of thousands of clones; over 65% are singletons. V gave up 5 bases and J gave up 4 bases; unmatched junction bases: 1. The germline V gene encodes CDR1 LGHNT and CDR2 FRNRAP. The CDR3 contains 14 residues. The receptor comes from a human donor with basal cell carcinoma. The sample here was PBMCs, taken after anti-PD-1 treatment. The V gene is TRBV12-5, the J gene TRBJ2-2, with 10 bases identical to TRBD1. The DNA for the CDR3 is TGTGCTAGTGGTGGACAGGGGGGCACCGGGGAGCTGTTTTTT. Translation gives CASGGQGGTGELFF.